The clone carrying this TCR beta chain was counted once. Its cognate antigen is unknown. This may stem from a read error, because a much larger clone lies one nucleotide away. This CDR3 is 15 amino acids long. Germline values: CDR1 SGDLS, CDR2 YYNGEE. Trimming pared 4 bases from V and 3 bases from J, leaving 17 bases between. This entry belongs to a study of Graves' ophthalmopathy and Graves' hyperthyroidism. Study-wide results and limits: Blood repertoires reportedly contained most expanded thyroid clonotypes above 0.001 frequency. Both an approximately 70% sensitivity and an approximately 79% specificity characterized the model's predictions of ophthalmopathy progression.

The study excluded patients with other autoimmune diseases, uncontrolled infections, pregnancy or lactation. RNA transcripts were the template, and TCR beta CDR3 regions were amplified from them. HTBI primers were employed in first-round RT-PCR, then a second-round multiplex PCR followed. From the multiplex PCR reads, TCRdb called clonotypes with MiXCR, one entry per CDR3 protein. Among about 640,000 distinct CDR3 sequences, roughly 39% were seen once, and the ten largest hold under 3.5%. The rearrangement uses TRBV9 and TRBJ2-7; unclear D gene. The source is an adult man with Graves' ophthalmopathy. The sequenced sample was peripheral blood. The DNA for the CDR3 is TGTGCCAGCAGCTCCCCATGGGAATCCAACTACGAGCAGTACTTC. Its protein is CASSSPWESNYEQYF.